This TCR beta chain was sequenced during a study of cytomegalovirus exposure and HLA in healthy donors. Sequencing used immunoSEQ multiplex PCR; TCRdb keeps in-frame clones, though not all of them. This sample yields over 120,000 clones, of which about 87% are seen a single time; about 6.7% belongs to the top ten. Study outcomes and limitations: Reported performance of the classifier showed diagnosis of cytomegalovirus status with high specificity and sensitivity. Among TCR beta chains, those listed as cytomegalovirus-associated numbered about 160.

The ends were cut back, 0 bases at V and 6 bases at J, with 13 bases in the middle. Germline V gene sequence: CDR1 SGHVS, CDR2 FNYEAQ. This CDR3 contains 15 residues. With regard to this clone: What it binds is not known.

The clonotype originates from a woman aged 25 to 39 in good health and CMV-seropositive. J is TRBJ2-3 and V is TRBV7-6; D possibly corresponds to TRBD1 (5 bases). The sequenced material came from PBMCs. CDR3 in amino acids: CASSLAPRGSDTQYF. The DNA of the CDR3 is TGTGCCAGCAGCTTAGCTCCTAGGGGAAGTGATACGCAGTATTTT.